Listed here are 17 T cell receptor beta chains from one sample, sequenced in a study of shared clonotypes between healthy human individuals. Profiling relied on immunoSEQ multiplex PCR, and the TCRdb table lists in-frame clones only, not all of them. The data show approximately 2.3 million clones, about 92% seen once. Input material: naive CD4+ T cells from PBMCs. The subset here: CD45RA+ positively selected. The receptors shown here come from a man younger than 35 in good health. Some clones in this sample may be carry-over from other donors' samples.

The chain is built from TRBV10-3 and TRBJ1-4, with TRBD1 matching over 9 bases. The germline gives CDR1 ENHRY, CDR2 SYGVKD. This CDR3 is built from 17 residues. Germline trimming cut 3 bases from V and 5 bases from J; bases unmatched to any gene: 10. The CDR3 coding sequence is TGTGCCATCAGTGAAGGGGGCCCCGGGACAGGGAATGAAAAACTGTTTTTT. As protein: CAISEGGPGTGNEKLFF.

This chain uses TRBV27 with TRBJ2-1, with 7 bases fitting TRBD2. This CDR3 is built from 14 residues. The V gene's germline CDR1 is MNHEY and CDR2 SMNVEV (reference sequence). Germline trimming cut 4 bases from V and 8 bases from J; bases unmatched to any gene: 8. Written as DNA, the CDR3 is TGTGCCAGCAGTTACGGACTAGAAGTCGATGAGCAGTTCTTC. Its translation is CASSYGLEVDEQFF.

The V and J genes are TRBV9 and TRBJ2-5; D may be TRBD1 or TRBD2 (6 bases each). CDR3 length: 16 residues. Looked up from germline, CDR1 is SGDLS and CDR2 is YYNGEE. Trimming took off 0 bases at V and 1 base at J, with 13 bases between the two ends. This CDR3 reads CASSVEGVGGQETQYF. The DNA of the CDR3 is TGTGCCAGCAGCGTAGAGGGGGTGGGAGGCCAAGAGACCCAGTACTTC.

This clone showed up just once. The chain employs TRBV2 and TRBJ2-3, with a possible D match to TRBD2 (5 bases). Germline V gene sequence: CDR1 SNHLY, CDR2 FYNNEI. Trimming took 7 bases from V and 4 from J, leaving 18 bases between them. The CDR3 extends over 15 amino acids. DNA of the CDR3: TGTGCCAGCAAAGACTATCCCGTTGGGGCAGATACGCAGTATTTT. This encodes CASKDYPVGADTQYF.

For the CDR3, the DNA is TGTGCCAGCAGTTCCCTGGGACAGGATCTTCCAAAACTGTTTTTT. It encodes CASSSLGQDLPKLFF. The chain combines TRBV6-5 with TRBJ1-4; 8 bases map to TRBD1. V lost 4 bases, J lost 10 bases, and 11 bases stayed unmatched. This CDR3 has 15 residues. The germline CDR1 and CDR2 sequences are MNHEY and SVGAGI.

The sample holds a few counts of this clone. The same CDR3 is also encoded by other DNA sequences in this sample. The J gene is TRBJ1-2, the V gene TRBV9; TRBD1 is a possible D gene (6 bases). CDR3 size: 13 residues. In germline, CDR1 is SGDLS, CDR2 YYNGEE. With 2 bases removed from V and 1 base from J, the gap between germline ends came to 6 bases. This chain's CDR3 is CASSVDSNYGYTF. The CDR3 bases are TGTGCCAGCAGCGTGGACAGTAACTATGGCTACACCTTC.

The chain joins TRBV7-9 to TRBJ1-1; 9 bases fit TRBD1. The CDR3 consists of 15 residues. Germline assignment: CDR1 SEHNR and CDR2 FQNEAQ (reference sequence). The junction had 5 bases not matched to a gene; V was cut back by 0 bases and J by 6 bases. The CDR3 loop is CASSLAGTGQSEAFF. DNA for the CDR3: TGTGCCAGCAGCTTAGCCGGGACAGGGCAATCTGAAGCTTTCTTT.

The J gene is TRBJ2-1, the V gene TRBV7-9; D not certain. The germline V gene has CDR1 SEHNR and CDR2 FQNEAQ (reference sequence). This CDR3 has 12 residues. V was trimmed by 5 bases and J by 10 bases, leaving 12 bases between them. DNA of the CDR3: TGTGCCAGCAGCCCATACGGGTTGGAGCAGTTCTTC. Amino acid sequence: CASSPYGLEQFF.

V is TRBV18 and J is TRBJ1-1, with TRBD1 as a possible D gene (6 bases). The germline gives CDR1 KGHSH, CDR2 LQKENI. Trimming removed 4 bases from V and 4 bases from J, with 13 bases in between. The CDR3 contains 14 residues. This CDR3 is CASSLIRTVTEAFF. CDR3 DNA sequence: TGTGCCAGCTCACTTATAAGGACAGTCACTGAAGCTTTCTTT.

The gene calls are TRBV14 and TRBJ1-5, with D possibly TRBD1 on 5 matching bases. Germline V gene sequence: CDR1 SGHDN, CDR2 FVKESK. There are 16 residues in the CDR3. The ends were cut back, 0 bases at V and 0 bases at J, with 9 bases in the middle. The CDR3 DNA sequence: TGTGCCAGCAGCCAAGATATGGGGGATAGCAATCAGCCCCAGCATTTT. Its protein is CASSQDMGDSNQPQHF. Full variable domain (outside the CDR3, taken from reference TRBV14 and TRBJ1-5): EAGVTQFPSHSVIEKGQTVTLRCDPISGHDNLYWYRRVMGKEIKFLLHFVKESKQDESGMPNNRFLAERTGGTYSTLKVQPAELEDSGVYFCASSQDMGDSNQPQHFGDGTRLSIL.

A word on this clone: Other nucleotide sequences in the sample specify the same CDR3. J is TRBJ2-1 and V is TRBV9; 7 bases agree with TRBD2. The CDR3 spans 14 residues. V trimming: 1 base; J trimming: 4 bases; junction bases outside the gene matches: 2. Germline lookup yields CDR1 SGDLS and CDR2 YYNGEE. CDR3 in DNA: TGTGCCAGCAGCGTACTAGCGGATTACAATGAGCAGTTCTTC. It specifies CASSVLADYNEQFF.

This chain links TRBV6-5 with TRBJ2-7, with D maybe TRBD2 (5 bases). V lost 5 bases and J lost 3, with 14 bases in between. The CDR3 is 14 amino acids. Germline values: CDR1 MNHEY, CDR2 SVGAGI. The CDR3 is CASSPGVEVYEQYF. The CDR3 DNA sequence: TGTGCCAGCAGTCCCGGAGTGGAGGTCTACGAGCAGTACTTC.

The CDR3 loop reads CAISFRGGAYEQYF. Written as DNA, the CDR3 is TGTGCCATCAGTTTCCGGGGGGGAGCCTACGAGCAGTACTTC. The chain joins TRBV10-3 to TRBJ2-7, with 8 bases that match TRBD2. The CDR3 contains 14 residues. CDR1 and CDR2 (germline): ENHRY, SYGVKD. Trimming removed 5 bases from V and 2 bases from J; junction bases left unmatched: 5.

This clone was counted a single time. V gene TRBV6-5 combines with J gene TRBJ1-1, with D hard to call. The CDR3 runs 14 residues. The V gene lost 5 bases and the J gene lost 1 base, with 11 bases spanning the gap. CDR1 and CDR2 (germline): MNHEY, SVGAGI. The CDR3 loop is CASSGEAANTEAFF. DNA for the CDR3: TGTGCCAGCAGTGGAGAAGCAGCGAACACTGAAGCTTTCTTT.

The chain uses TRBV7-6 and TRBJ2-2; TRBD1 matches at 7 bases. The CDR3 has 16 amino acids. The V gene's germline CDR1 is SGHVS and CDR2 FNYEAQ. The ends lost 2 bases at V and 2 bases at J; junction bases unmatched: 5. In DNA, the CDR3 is TGTGCCAGCAGCTTACTACAGGGGCCTAACACCGGGGAGCTGTTTTTT. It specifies CASSLLQGPNTGELFF.

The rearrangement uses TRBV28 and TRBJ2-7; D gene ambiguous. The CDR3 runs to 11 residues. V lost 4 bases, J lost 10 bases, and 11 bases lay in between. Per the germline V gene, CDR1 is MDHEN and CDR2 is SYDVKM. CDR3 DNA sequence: TGTGCCAGCAGTTCCCGGAACAACCAGTACTTC. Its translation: CASSSRNNQYF. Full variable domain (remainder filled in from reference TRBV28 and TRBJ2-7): DVKVTQSSRYLVKRTGEKVFLECVQDMDHENMFWYRQDPGLGLRLIYFSYDVKMKEKGDIPEGYSVSREKKERFSLILESASTNQTSMYLCASSSRNNQYFGPGTRLTVT.

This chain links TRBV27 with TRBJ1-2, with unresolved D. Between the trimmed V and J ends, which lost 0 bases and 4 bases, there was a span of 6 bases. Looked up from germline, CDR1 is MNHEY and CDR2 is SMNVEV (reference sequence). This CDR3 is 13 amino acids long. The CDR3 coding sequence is TGTGCCAGCAGTTTATCGTACGGCTATGGCTACACCTTC. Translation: CASSLSYGYGYTF.